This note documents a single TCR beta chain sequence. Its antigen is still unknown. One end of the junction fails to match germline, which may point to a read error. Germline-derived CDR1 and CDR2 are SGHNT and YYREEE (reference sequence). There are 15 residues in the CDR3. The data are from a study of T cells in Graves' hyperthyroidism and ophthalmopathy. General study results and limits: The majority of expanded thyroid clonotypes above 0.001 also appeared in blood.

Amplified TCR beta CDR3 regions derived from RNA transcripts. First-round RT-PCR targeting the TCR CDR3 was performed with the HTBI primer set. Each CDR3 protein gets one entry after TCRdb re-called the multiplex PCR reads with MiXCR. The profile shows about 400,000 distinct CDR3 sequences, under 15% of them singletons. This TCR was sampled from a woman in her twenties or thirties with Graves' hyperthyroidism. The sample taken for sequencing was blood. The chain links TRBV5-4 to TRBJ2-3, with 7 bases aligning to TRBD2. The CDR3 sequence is CSSSRTGTTTDTQYF. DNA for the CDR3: TGTTCCAGCAGTCGTACCGGGACTACCACAGATACGCAGTATTTT. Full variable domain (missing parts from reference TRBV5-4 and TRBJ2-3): ETGVTQSPTHLIKTRGQQVTLRCSSQSGHNTVSWYQQALGQGPQFIFQYYREEENGRGNFPPRFSGLQFPNYSSELNVNALELDDSALYLCSSSRTGTTTDTQYFGPGTRLTVL.